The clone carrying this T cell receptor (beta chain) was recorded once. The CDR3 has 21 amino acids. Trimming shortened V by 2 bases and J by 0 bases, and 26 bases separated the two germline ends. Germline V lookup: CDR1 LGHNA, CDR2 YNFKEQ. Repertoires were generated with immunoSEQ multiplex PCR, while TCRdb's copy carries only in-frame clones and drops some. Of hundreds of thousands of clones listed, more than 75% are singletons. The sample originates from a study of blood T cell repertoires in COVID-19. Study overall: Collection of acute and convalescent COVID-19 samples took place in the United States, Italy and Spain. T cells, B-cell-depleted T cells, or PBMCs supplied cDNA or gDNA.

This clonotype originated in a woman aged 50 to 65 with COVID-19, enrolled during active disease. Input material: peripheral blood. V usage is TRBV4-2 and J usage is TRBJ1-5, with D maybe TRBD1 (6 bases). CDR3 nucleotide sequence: TGTGCCAGCAGCCAATATGCCTCCAGGGGTCCCCTTACCAATAGCAATCAGCCCCAGCATTTT. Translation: CASSQYASRGPLTNSNQPQHF.